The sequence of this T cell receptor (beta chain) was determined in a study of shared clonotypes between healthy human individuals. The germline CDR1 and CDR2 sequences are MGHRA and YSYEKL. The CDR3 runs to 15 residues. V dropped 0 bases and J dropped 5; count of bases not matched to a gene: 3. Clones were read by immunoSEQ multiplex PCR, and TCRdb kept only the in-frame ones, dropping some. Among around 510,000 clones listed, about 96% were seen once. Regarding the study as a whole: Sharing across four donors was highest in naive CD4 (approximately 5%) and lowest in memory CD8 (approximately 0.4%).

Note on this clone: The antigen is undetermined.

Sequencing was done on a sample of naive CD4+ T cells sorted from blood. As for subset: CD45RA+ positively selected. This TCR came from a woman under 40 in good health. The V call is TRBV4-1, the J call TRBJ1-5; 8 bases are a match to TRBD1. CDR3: CASSQDGQGDQPQHF. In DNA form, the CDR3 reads TGCGCCAGCAGCCAAGACGGACAGGGAGATCAGCCCCAGCATTTT.